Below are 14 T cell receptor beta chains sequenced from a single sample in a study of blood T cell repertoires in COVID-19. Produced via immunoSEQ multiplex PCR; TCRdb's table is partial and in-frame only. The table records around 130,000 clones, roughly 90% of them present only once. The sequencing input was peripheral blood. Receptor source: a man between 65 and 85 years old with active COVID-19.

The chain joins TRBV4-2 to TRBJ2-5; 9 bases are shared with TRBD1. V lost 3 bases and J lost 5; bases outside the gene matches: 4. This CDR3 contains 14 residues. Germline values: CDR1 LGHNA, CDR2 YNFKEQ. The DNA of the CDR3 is TGTGCCAGCAGCCAGCCCGACAGGGGGGAGACCCAGTACTTC. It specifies CASSQPDRGETQYF.

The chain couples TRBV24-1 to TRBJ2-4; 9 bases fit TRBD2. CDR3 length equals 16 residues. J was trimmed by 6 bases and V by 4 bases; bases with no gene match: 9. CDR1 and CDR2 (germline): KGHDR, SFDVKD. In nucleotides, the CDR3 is TGTGCCACCAGTGACAATAGCGGGAGCAGGGGAAACATTCAGTACTTC. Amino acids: CATSDNSGSRGNIQYF.

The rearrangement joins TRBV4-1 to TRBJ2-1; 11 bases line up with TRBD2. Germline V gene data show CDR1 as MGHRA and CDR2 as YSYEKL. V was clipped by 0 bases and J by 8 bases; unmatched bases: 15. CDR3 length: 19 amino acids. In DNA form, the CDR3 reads TGCGCCAGCAGCCAAGAAAGGGGGGGGCTAGCGGGAGGTAGGGATGAGCAGTTCTTC. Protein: CASSQERGGLAGGRDEQFF.

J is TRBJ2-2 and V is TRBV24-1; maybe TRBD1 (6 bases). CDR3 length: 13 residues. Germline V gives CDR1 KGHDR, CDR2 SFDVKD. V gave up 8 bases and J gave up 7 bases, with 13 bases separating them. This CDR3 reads CATNNRADGELFF. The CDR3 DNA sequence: TGTGCCACCAATAACAGGGCTGACGGGGAGCTGTTTTTT.

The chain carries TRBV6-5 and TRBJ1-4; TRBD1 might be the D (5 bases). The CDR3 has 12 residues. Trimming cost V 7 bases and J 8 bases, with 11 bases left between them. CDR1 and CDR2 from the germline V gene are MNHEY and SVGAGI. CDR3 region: CASMRQGEKLFF. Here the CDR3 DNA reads TGTGCCAGCATGCGCCAGGGAGAAAAACTGTTTTTT.

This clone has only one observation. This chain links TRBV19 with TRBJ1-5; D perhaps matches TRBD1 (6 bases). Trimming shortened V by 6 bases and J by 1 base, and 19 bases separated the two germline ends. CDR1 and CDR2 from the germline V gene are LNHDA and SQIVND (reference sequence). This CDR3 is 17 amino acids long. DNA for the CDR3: TGTGCCAGTAGGAGGACAGCGTACCTAGGGAGCAATCAGCCCCAGCATTTT. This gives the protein CASRRTAYLGSNQPQHF.

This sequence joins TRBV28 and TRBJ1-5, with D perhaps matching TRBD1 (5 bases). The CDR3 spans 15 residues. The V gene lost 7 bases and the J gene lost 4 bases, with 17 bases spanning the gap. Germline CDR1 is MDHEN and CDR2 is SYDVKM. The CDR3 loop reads CASNLGGLRNQPQHF. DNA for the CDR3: TGTGCCAGCAACTTGGGGGGACTGCGGAATCAGCCCCAGCATTTT.

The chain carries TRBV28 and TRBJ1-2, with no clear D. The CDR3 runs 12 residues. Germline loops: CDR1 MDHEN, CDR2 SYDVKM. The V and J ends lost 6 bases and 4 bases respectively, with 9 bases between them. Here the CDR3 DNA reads TGTGCCAGCAGCCTGAGGGTCTATGGCTACACCTTC. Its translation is CASSLRVYGYTF.

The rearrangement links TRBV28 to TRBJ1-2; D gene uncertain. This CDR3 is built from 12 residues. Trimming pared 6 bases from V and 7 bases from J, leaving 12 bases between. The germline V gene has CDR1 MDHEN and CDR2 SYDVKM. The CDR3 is CASSLPRGGYTF. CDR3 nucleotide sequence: TGTGCCAGCAGCCTCCCCCGGGGTGGCTACACCTTC.

Here the CDR3 reads CASSVRGATNEKLFF. In DNA form, the CDR3 reads TGTGCCAGTAGTGTCAGGGGAGCAACTAATGAAAAACTGTTTTTT. The genes are TRBV19 and TRBJ1-4, with a tentative D call TRBD1 (6 bases). This CDR3 spans 15 amino acids. Trimming shortened V by 5 bases and J by 0 bases, and 10 bases separated the two germline ends. Germline CDR1 reads LNHDA; CDR2 reads SQIVND (reference sequence).

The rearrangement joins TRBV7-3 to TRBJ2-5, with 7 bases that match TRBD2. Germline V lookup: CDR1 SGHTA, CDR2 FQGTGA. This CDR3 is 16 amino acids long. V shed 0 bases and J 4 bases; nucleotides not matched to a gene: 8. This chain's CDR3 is CASSLTGGGRAETQYF. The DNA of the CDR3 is TGTGCCAGCAGCTTAACGGGCGGGGGAAGGGCAGAGACCCAGTACTTC.

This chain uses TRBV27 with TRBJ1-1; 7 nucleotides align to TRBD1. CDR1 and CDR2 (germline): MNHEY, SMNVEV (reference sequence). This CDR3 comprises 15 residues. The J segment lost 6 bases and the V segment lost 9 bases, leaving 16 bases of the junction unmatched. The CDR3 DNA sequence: TGTGCCAGATGGATGACAGGGCATTCTTGGGCTGAAGCTTTCTTT. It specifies CARWMTGHSWAEAFF.

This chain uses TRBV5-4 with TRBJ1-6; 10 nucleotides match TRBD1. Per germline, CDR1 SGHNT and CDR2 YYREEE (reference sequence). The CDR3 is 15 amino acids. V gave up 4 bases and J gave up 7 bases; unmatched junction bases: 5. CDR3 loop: CASSPGTGENSPLHF. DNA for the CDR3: TGTGCCAGCAGCCCGGGGACAGGGGAAAATTCACCCCTCCACTTT. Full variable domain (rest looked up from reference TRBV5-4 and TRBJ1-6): ETGVTQSPTHLIKTRGQQVTLRCSSQSGHNTVSWYQQALGQGPQFIFQYYREEENGRGNFPPRFSGLQFPNYSSELNVNALELDDSALYLCASSPGTGENSPLHFGNGTRLTVT.

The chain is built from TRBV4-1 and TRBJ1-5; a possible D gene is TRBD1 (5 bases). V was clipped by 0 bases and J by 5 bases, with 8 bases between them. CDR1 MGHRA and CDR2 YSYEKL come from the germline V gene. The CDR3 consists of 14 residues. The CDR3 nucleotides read TGCGCCAGCAGCCAAGACAGGGTTGATCAGCCCCAGCATTTT. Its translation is CASSQDRVDQPQHF.